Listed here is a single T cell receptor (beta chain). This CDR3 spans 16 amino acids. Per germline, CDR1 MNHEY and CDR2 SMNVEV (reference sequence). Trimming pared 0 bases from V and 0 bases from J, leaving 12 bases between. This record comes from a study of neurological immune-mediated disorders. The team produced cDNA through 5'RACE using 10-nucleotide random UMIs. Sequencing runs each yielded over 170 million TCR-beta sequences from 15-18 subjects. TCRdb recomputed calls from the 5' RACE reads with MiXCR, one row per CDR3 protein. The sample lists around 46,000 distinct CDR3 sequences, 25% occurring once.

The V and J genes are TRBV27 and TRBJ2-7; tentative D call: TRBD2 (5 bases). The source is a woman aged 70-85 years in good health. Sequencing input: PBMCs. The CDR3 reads CASSLSEGKRSYEQYF. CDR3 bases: TGTGCCAGCAGTTTATCTGAGGGAAAGCGCTCCTACGAGCAGTACTTC.